The subject of this entry is one T cell receptor beta chain. The antigen is not known. Per the authors' pipeline: Matching between patient CD8+ clones larger than 1% and published virus-specific TCRB sequences was rare. The table came from immunoSEQ multiplex PCR; TCRdb's copy has only in-frame clones and leaves some out. Clone size and V and J calls were adopted from that table, with D and trimming inferred from the DNA. The table has 15,000 to 20,000 clones, about four fifths seen once; the top ten hold 28%. The sample originates from a study of somatic mutations in cytotoxic T cells in rheumatoid arthritis. Study-wide results and limits: With 60 or so patients examined, several had a largest CD8+ clone exceeding 20% of CD8+ cells.

The V gene's germline CDR1 is LNHDA and CDR2 SQIVND (reference sequence). V was trimmed by 5 bases and J by 1 base, leaving 8 bases between them. CDR3 length: 13 residues. This TCR came from an adult with rheumatoid arthritis. Specimen: CD8+ T cells sorted from blood. This chain joins TRBV19 and TRBJ1-2, with no clear D. DNA for the CDR3: TGTGCCAGTAGTGTAGCCAGTAACTATGGCTACACCTTC. Its protein product is CASSVASNYGYTF.